These T cell receptor beta chains were read from a single sample in a study of identical twins. MiXCR was run by TCRdb on the 5' RACE reads, yielding one entry per CDR3 protein. The sample contains some 690,000 distinct CDR3 sequences, approximately 21% of which appear only once. The same sample was also studied in work on T cells expressing NK-cell markers.

Input material: PBMCs. Receptors originate from a woman younger than 35 in good health. CDR3s include the opening cysteine and the closing phenylalanine or tryptophan. The order of the fields is V gene, clone size, J gene, D gene, CDR3 length, CDR3 protein, CDR3 DNA. A D gene is named only where the DNA matches it firmly. Rows give clone size only sometimes, using once, few, many, or a class for an expanded clone.

V gene: TRBV25-1; clone size: few; J gene: TRBJ2-1; D gene: NA; CDR3 length: 15; CDR3 protein: CASSDRQSSYNEQFF; CDR3 DNA: TGTGCCAGCAGTGATAGGCAGAGCTCCTACAATGAGCAGTTCTTC
V gene: TRBV25-1; clone size: NA; J gene: TRBJ2-1; D gene: TRBD1; CDR3 length: 16; CDR3 protein: CASSGGGQGAYNEQFF; CDR3 DNA: TGTGCCAGCAGTGGCGGGGGACAGGGGGCCTACAATGAGCAGTTCTTC
V gene: TRBV9; clone size: NA; J gene: TRBJ2-3; D gene: TRBD1; CDR3 length: 15; CDR3 protein: CASSTWDRRADTQYF; CDR3 DNA: TGTGCCAGCAGCACGTGGGACAGACGAGCAGATACGCAGTATTTT
V gene: TRBV6-2/TRBV6-3; clone size: NA; J gene: TRBJ1-5; D gene: NA; CDR3 length: 13; CDR3 protein: CASRRVGDQPQHF; CDR3 DNA: TGTGCCAGCAGAAGGGTAGGAGATCAGCCCCAGCATTTT
V gene: TRBV12-3/TRBV12-4; clone size: few; J gene: TRBJ1-1; D gene: NA; CDR3 length: 12; CDR3 protein: CASTLSQAEAFF; CDR3 DNA: TGTGCCAGCACCCTATCCCAGGCTGAAGCTTTCTTT
V gene: TRBV20-1; clone size: few; J gene: TRBJ2-1; D gene: NA; CDR3 length: 16; CDR3 protein: CSARVPPTTVYNEQFF; CDR3 DNA: TGCAGTGCTAGAGTACCCCCCACGACGGTCTACAATGAGCAGTTCTTC
V gene: TRBV5-1; clone size: few; J gene: TRBJ2-7; D gene: TRBD1; CDR3 length: 14; CDR3 protein: CASSLGGTGVEQYF; CDR3 DNA: TGCGCCAGCAGCTTGGGCGGGACAGGGGTAGAGCAGTACTTC
V gene: TRBV20-1; clone size: NA; J gene: TRBJ2-2; D gene: TRBD2; CDR3 length: 18; CDR3 protein: CSARDLASGSANTGELFF; CDR3 DNA: TGCAGTGCTAGAGATTTAGCTAGCGGGAGCGCGAACACCGGGGAGCTGTTTTTT
V gene: TRBV7-3; clone size: few; J gene: TRBJ2-1; D gene: TRBD2; CDR3 length: 16; CDR3 protein: CASSSPGTSGGNEQFF; CDR3 DNA: TGTGCCAGCAGCTCGCCCGGGACTAGCGGGGGAAATGAGCAGTTCTTC
V gene: TRBV12-3/TRBV12-4; clone size: many; J gene: TRBJ1-1; D gene: NA; CDR3 length: 13; CDR3 protein: CASRRSLNTEAFF; CDR3 DNA: TGTGCCAGCAGGCGGAGTTTGAACACTGAAGCTTTCTTT
V gene: TRBV27; clone size: NA; J gene: TRBJ2-7; D gene: NA; CDR3 length: 13; CDR3 protein: CASSLSTSYEQYF; CDR3 DNA: TGTGCCAGCAGTTTATCGACGTCCTACGAGCAGTACTTC
V gene: TRBV10-2; clone size: NA; J gene: TRBJ2-4; D gene: NA; CDR3 length: 14; CDR3 protein: CASSESGRVGIQYF; CDR3 DNA: TGCGCCAGCAGTGAGTCGGGGCGGGTTGGCATTCAGTACTTC
V gene: TRBV11-2; clone size: NA; J gene: TRBJ2-3; D gene: TRBD2; CDR3 length: 16; CDR3 protein: CASSLAPGGVADTQYF; CDR3 DNA: TGTGCCAGCAGCTTAGCGCCGGGGGGGGTCGCAGATACGCAGTATTTT
V gene: TRBV5-5; clone size: NA; J gene: TRBJ2-4; D gene: NA; CDR3 length: 15; CDR3 protein: CASSQAYLSQNIQYF; CDR3 DNA: TGTGCCAGCAGCCAGGCCTATCTAAGCCAAAACATTCAGTACTTC